This is a list of T cell receptor beta chains from one sample in a study of human T cells and chemical hapten exposure. TCRdb independently ran MiXCR on the RACE reads; one entry per CDR3 protein. The profile covers roughly 130,000 distinct CDR3 sequences, with about 8.2% appearing a single time and about 2% taken by the ten largest. Sequenced input: whole blood. The receptors come from a male donor in good health. Some clones in this sample may be carry-over from other donors' samples. Each CDR3 is given with its conserved first and last residue. Each record gives: V gene, D gene, J gene, clone size, CDR3 protein, CDR3 DNA. D genes are given only for firm matches. Expanded clones get a size class; other rows say once, few or many, or leave the size out.

v_call: TRBV27; d_call: .; j_call: TRBJ1-1; clone_size: many; cdr3_aa: CASSLSRTNTEAFF; cdr3_nt: TGTGCCAGCAGTTTATCCCGGACAAACACTGAAGCTTTCTTT
v_call: TRBV9; d_call: .; j_call: TRBJ2-2; clone_size: many; cdr3_aa: CASSVGRNTGELFF; cdr3_nt: TGTGCCAGCAGCGTAGGTAGGAACACCGGGGAGCTGTTTTTT
v_call: TRBV4-2; d_call: TRBD2; j_call: TRBJ2-6; clone_size: many; cdr3_aa: CASSQGASGSNPANVLTF; cdr3_nt: TGTGCCAGCAGCCAAGGGGCTAGCGGGTCGAATCCGGCCAACGTCCTGACTTTC
v_call: TRBV27; d_call: .; j_call: TRBJ2-1; clone_size: few; cdr3_aa: CASSGTRGGEQFF; cdr3_nt: TGTGCCAGCAGTGGGACGCGTGGGGGGGAGCAGTTCTTC
v_call: TRBV6-2/TRBV6-3; d_call: .; j_call: TRBJ2-7; clone_size: .; cdr3_aa: CASSEGGPEQYF; cdr3_nt: TGTGCCAGCAGTGAGGGGGGGCCCGAGCAGTACTTC
v_call: TRBV14; d_call: .; j_call: TRBJ1-1; clone_size: many; cdr3_aa: CASSQDADTEAFF; cdr3_nt: TGTGCCAGCAGCCAAGATGCGGACACTGAAGCTTTCTTT
v_call: TRBV12-3/TRBV12-4; d_call: .; j_call: TRBJ1-4; clone_size: .; cdr3_aa: CASSSGLLNEKLFF; cdr3_nt: TGTGCCAGCAGCTCGGGGCTCCTTAATGAAAAACTGTTTTTT
v_call: TRBV12-3/TRBV12-4; d_call: TRBD1; j_call: TRBJ2-7; clone_size: many; cdr3_aa: CASSTSSGTGAYEQYF; cdr3_nt: TGTGCCAGCAGTACCTCTTCCGGGACAGGGGCCTACGAGCAGTACTTC
v_call: TRBV5-4; d_call: .; j_call: TRBJ1-2; clone_size: .; cdr3_aa: CASSLQESTLRTF; cdr3_nt: TGTGCCAGCAGCTTACAGGAGAGTACCTTAAGGACCTTC
v_call: TRBV29-1; d_call: .; j_call: TRBJ1-1; clone_size: many; cdr3_aa: CSVEGQARTEAFF; cdr3_nt: TGCAGCGTTGAAGGTCAGGCCAGGACTGAAGCTTTCTTT
v_call: TRBV18; d_call: .; j_call: TRBJ2-5; clone_size: .; cdr3_aa: CASSKEETQYF; cdr3_nt: TGTGCCAGCTCAAAGGAAGAGACCCAGTACTTC
v_call: TRBV7-9; d_call: .; j_call: TRBJ2-7; clone_size: many; cdr3_aa: CASSSQGGEQYF; cdr3_nt: TGTGCCAGCAGCTCACAGGGCGGCGAGCAGTACTTC
v_call: TRBV4-2; d_call: TRBD2; j_call: TRBJ2-7; clone_size: .; cdr3_aa: CASSQNIASGAYEQYF; cdr3_nt: TGTGCCAGCAGCCAAAATATCGCTAGCGGGGCCTACGAGCAGTACTTC
v_call: TRBV29-1; d_call: .; j_call: TRBJ2-3; clone_size: few; cdr3_aa: CSVTSGSEDTQYF; cdr3_nt: TGCAGCGTTACCTCGGGGAGCGAGGATACGCAGTATTTT
v_call: TRBV19; d_call: .; j_call: TRBJ2-2; clone_size: .; cdr3_aa: CASRGGGHTGELFF; cdr3_nt: TGTGCCAGTAGGGGTGGGGGTCACACCGGGGAGCTGTTTTTT
v_call: TRBV5-1; d_call: TRBD2; j_call: TRBJ2-3; clone_size: few; cdr3_aa: CASSSGTSGRPATDTQYF; cdr3_nt: TGCGCCAGCAGCTCCGGTACTAGCGGGAGGCCTGCCACAGATACGCAGTATTTT
v_call: TRBV11-2; d_call: TRBD1; j_call: TRBJ1-5; clone_size: few; cdr3_aa: CASSLEAGGSQPQHF; cdr3_nt: TGTGCCAGCAGCTTAGAGGCAGGGGGTAGTCAGCCCCAGCATTTT
v_call: TRBV2; d_call: TRBD2; j_call: TRBJ2-2; clone_size: .; cdr3_aa: CASSVGEGGELFF; cdr3_nt: TGTGCCAGCAGTGTCGGGGAGGGCGGGGAGCTGTTTTTT
v_call: TRBV5-5; d_call: .; j_call: TRBJ2-7; clone_size: many; cdr3_aa: CASIDFSHPSYEQYF; cdr3_nt: TGTGCCAGCATTGACTTCTCCCACCCCTCCTACGAGCAGTACTTC
v_call: TRBV25-1; d_call: TRBD2; j_call: TRBJ2-2; clone_size: few; cdr3_aa: CASIRNGGAHGELFF; cdr3_nt: TGTGCCAGCATTCGAAACGGGGGGGCCCACGGGGAGCTGTTTTTT
v_call: TRBV12-3/TRBV12-4; d_call: .; j_call: TRBJ2-1; clone_size: many; cdr3_aa: CASLPVSDNEQFF; cdr3_nt: TGTGCCAGCCTCCCAGTCTCCGACAATGAGCAGTTCTTC
v_call: TRBV20-1; d_call: .; j_call: TRBJ2-5; clone_size: .; cdr3_aa: CSARVGAIETQYF; cdr3_nt: TGCAGTGCTAGAGTCGGGGCGATTGAGACCCAGTACTTC
v_call: TRBV7-3; d_call: .; j_call: TRBJ2-2; clone_size: few; cdr3_aa: CASSIGHTGELFF; cdr3_nt: TGTGCCAGCAGCATCGGACACACCGGGGAGCTGTTTTTT
v_call: TRBV3-1; d_call: TRBD2; j_call: TRBJ2-3; clone_size: .; cdr3_aa: CASSQEGLAGDTQYF; cdr3_nt: TGTGCCAGCAGCCAAGAGGGACTAGCAGGAGATACGCAGTATTTT
v_call: TRBV5-1; d_call: TRBD1; j_call: TRBJ1-2; clone_size: .; cdr3_aa: CASSLDIPGQGAGYTF; cdr3_nt: TGCGCCAGCAGCTTGGATATACCGGGACAGGGCGCTGGCTACACCTTC
v_call: TRBV10-2; d_call: .; j_call: TRBJ2-5; clone_size: many; cdr3_aa: CASSEPGASQETQYF; cdr3_nt: TGCGCCAGCAGTGAGCCAGGGGCTTCCCAAGAGACCCAGTACTTC
v_call: TRBV29-1; d_call: .; j_call: TRBJ1-5; clone_size: .; cdr3_aa: CSARTGNQPQHF; cdr3_nt: TGCAGCGCCCGGACGGGCAATCAGCCCCAGCATTTT
v_call: TRBV29-1; d_call: .; j_call: TRBJ2-1; clone_size: few; cdr3_aa: CSVEDEGSSYNEQFF; cdr3_nt: TGCAGCGTTGAAGATGAAGGCAGCTCCTACAATGAGCAGTTCTTC
v_call: TRBV11-3; d_call: .; j_call: TRBJ2-3; clone_size: few; cdr3_aa: CASSLGDRRYTDTQYF; cdr3_nt: TGTGCCAGCAGCTTAGGAGACAGGCGATACACAGATACGCAGTATTTT
v_call: TRBV10-3; d_call: TRBD2; j_call: TRBJ2-1; clone_size: many; cdr3_aa: CAISESTSGYNEQFF; cdr3_nt: TGTGCCATCAGTGAGTCGACTAGCGGGTACAATGAGCAGTTCTTC
v_call: TRBV25-1; d_call: .; j_call: TRBJ1-2; clone_size: once; cdr3_aa: CTSSVRDGYTF; cdr3_nt: TGTACCAGCAGTGTCAGGGATGGCTACACCTTC
v_call: TRBV5-1; d_call: .; j_call: TRBJ1-6; clone_size: many; cdr3_aa: CASSLLGGAYNSPLHF; cdr3_nt: TGCGCCAGCAGCTTGTTGGGAGGGGCCTATAATTCACCCCTCCACTTT
v_call: TRBV6-5; d_call: .; j_call: TRBJ2-1; clone_size: .; cdr3_aa: CASRMSSYNEQFF; cdr3_nt: TGTGCCAGCAGAATGAGCTCCTACAATGAGCAGTTCTTC
v_call: TRBV24-1; d_call: .; j_call: TRBJ2-3; clone_size: many; cdr3_aa: CATSENSGTSSTDTQYF; cdr3_nt: TGTGCCACCAGTGAGAACTCCGGGACATCTAGCACAGATACGCAGTATTTT
v_call: TRBV12-3/TRBV12-4; d_call: .; j_call: TRBJ1-4; clone_size: .; cdr3_aa: CASSFVPTNEKLFF; cdr3_nt: TGTGCCAGCAGTTTTGTCCCAACTAATGAAAAACTGTTTTTT
v_call: TRBV12-3/TRBV12-4; d_call: .; j_call: TRBJ2-2; clone_size: many; cdr3_aa: CASRPFQGLSQGELFF; cdr3_nt: TGTGCCAGCAGACCGTTCCAGGGACTCTCACAGGGGGAGCTGTTTTTT
v_call: TRBV4-1; d_call: .; j_call: TRBJ2-7; clone_size: .; cdr3_aa: CASSFQGGYEQYF; cdr3_nt: TGCGCCAGCAGCTTTCAGGGGGGGTACGAGCAGTACTTC
v_call: TRBV11-1; d_call: TRBD2; j_call: TRBJ2-1; clone_size: .; cdr3_aa: CASSPSPTSGTSETQFF; cdr3_nt: TGTGCCAGCAGCCCAAGCCCTACTAGCGGGACCTCGGAAACGCAGTTCTTC
v_call: TRBV20-1; d_call: .; j_call: TRBJ2-1; clone_size: many; cdr3_aa: CSAKDSPASNTEQFF; cdr3_nt: TGCAGTGCCAAGGACTCGCCCGCTAGTAATACTGAGCAGTTCTTC
v_call: TRBV12-3/TRBV12-4; d_call: .; j_call: TRBJ2-7; clone_size: .; cdr3_aa: CASTCEAGHPYEQYF; cdr3_nt: TGTGCCAGCACCTGTGAAGCGGGACACCCATACGAGCAGTACTTC
v_call: TRBV12-3/TRBV12-4; d_call: .; j_call: TRBJ1-2; clone_size: .; cdr3_aa: CASSRQNVGYGYTF; cdr3_nt: TGTGCCAGCAGTCGACAGAATGTGGGCTATGGCTACACCTTC
v_call: TRBV9; d_call: .; j_call: TRBJ2-1; clone_size: many; cdr3_aa: CASSARGAVYNEQFF; cdr3_nt: TGTGCCAGCAGCGCTCGCGGGGCGGTCTACAATGAGCAGTTCTTC
v_call: TRBV7-9; d_call: .; j_call: TRBJ2-1; clone_size: many; cdr3_aa: CASSFSGSTYNEQFF; cdr3_nt: TGTGCCAGCAGCTTCTCGGGTAGCACCTACAATGAGCAGTTCTTC
v_call: TRBV6-2/TRBV6-3; d_call: TRBD1; j_call: TRBJ2-2; clone_size: .; cdr3_aa: CASSPRDREYTGELFF; cdr3_nt: TGTGCCAGCAGTCCAAGGGACAGGGAGTACACCGGGGAGCTGTTTTTT
v_call: TRBV12-3/TRBV12-4; d_call: TRBD1; j_call: TRBJ1-5; clone_size: few; cdr3_aa: CASRGAGTGGYQPQHF; cdr3_nt: TGTGCCAGCAGGGGTGCCGGGACAGGGGGATATCAGCCCCAGCATTTT
v_call: TRBV5-1; d_call: .; j_call: TRBJ1-1; clone_size: few; cdr3_aa: CASSLDRPNTEAFF; cdr3_nt: TGCGCCAGCAGCTTGGATAGGCCGAACACTGAAGCTTTCTTT
v_call: TRBV5-1; d_call: .; j_call: TRBJ1-1; clone_size: .; cdr3_aa: CASSPNRDPQSEAFF; cdr3_nt: TGCGCCAGCAGCCCGAACCGGGACCCCCAGTCTGAAGCTTTCTTT
v_call: TRBV7-9; d_call: TRBD2; j_call: TRBJ2-7; clone_size: many; cdr3_aa: CASSFPRGEQYF; cdr3_nt: TGTGCCAGCAGCTTCCCGCGGGGGGAGCAGTACTTC
v_call: TRBV19; d_call: .; j_call: TRBJ2-6; clone_size: .; cdr3_aa: CASSISPGTSPSGANVLTF; cdr3_nt: TGTGCCAGTAGTATCTCGCCCGGGACTTCGCCCTCTGGGGCCAACGTCCTGACTTTC
v_call: TRBV6-8; d_call: TRBD1; j_call: TRBJ1-2; clone_size: few; cdr3_aa: CASGQGARYGYTF; cdr3_nt: TGTGCCAGCGGACAGGGGGCGCGGTATGGCTACACCTTC
v_call: TRBV7-8; d_call: TRBD1; j_call: TRBJ2-1; clone_size: .; cdr3_aa: CASSLGRQGWNEQFF; cdr3_nt: TGTGCCAGCAGCTTAGGGAGACAGGGGTGGAATGAGCAGTTCTTC
v_call: TRBV5-1; d_call: TRBD2; j_call: TRBJ2-1; clone_size: .; cdr3_aa: CASSQGLADNEQFF; cdr3_nt: TGCGCCAGCAGCCAGGGACTAGCGGACAATGAGCAGTTCTTC
v_call: TRBV29-1; d_call: TRBD1; j_call: TRBJ2-7; clone_size: many; cdr3_aa: CSVSRTGSSYEQYF; cdr3_nt: TGCAGCGTTAGCCGGACAGGGTCCTCCTACGAGCAGTACTTC
v_call: TRBV9; d_call: .; j_call: TRBJ1-2; clone_size: few; cdr3_aa: CASSVKSSGMDYGYTF; cdr3_nt: TGTGCCAGCAGCGTGAAAAGTTCAGGGATGGATTATGGCTACACCTTC
v_call: TRBV6-5; d_call: .; j_call: TRBJ2-4; clone_size: many; cdr3_aa: CASSPEGRGAKNIQYF; cdr3_nt: TGTGCCAGCAGTCCCGAGGGAAGGGGAGCCAAAAACATTCAGTACTTC
v_call: TRBV6-1; d_call: TRBD1; j_call: TRBJ1-5; clone_size: many; cdr3_aa: CASSVSGTGGFQPQHF; cdr3_nt: TGTGCCAGCAGTGTATCCGGGACAGGGGGCTTTCAGCCCCAGCATTTT
v_call: TRBV10-1; d_call: .; j_call: TRBJ2-1; clone_size: many; cdr3_aa: CASSDSRNDEQFF; cdr3_nt: TGCGCCAGCAGTGATTCTCGGAACGATGAGCAGTTCTTC
v_call: TRBV27; d_call: TRBD2; j_call: TRBJ2-1; clone_size: .; cdr3_aa: CASSPWTSGGDLSSYNEQFF; cdr3_nt: TGTGCCAGCAGTCCGTGGACTAGCGGGGGGGACCTGAGCTCCTACAATGAGCAGTTCTTC
v_call: TRBV4-3; d_call: .; j_call: TRBJ2-7; clone_size: many; cdr3_aa: CASSQEGGPWEQYF; cdr3_nt: TGCGCCAGCAGCCAAGAGGGTGGGCCTTGGGAGCAGTACTTC
v_call: TRBV5-1; d_call: .; j_call: TRBJ2-5; clone_size: .; cdr3_aa: CASSLMGAEETQYF; cdr3_nt: TGCGCCAGCAGCTTGATGGGGGCAGAAGAGACCCAGTACTTC